This TCR beta chain emerged from a study of blood T cell repertoires in COVID-19. Per the study methods: Amplified reference gene primers provided the basis for estimating nucleated cell counts. The method was immunoSEQ multiplex PCR; TCRdb's version includes in-frame clones alone and lacks a portion of them. V, J and clone size were drawn from that table, and D and trimming were deduced from the DNA. This sample has 95,000 or so clones, with approximately 88% found just once. Germline CDR1 is MDHEN and CDR2 is SYDVKM. This CDR3 has 12 amino acids. V lost 5 bases and J 15 bases, leaving 17 bases between the germline ends.

The specimen was peripheral blood. The sequence came from a woman in her 70s with acute or convalescent COVID-19. The V and J genes are TRBV28 and TRBJ1-5; D is perhaps TRBD1 (6 bases). The CDR3 here is CASSTPQTRGHF. CDR3 coding DNA: TGTGCCAGCAGTACACCCCAGACCAGGGGGCATTTT. Full variable domain (outside the CDR3, taken from reference TRBV28 and TRBJ1-5): DVKVTQSSRYLVKRTGEKVFLECVQDMDHENMFWYRQDPGLGLRLIYFSYDVKMKEKGDIPEGYSVSREKKERFSLILESASTNQTSMYLCASSTPQTRGHFGDGTRLSIL.